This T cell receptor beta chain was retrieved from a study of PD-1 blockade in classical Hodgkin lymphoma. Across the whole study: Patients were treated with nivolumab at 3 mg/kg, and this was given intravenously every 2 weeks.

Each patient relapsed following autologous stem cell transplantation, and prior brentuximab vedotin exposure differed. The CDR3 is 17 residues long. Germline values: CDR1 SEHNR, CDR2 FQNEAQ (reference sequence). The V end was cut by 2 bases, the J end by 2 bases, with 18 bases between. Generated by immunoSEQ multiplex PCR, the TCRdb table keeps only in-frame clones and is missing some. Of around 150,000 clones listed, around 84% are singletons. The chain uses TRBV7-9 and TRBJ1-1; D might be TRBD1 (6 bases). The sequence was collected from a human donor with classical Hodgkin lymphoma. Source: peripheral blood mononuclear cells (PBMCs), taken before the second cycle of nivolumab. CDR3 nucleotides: TGTGCCAGCAGCTTACGGGGCGGTCCGGGGGCCAACACTGAAGCTTTCTTT. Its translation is CASSLRGGPGANTEAFF.